Shown below are 6 T cell receptor beta chains from a single sample sequenced in a study of cytomegalovirus exposure and HLA in healthy donors. The PCR had 60 Vbeta and 13 Jbeta primers. Some clones are missing from TCRdb's copy, which holds only in-frame ones; the method was immunoSEQ multiplex PCR. The sample holds around 200,000 clones, about three quarters seen once. Sample: PBMCs. Source of these receptors: a female donor in good health and CMV-seronegative.

The count of this clone is one. The chain carries TRBV6-5 and TRBJ2-1; the D gene is possibly TRBD1 (7 bases). Germline V gene data show CDR1 as MNHEY and CDR2 as SVGAGI. Trimming took off 2 bases at V and 4 bases at J, with 12 bases between the two ends. The CDR3 is 15 residues long. As DNA, the CDR3 is TGTGCCAGCAGTTACGCCGCAGGGGGGTACAATGAGCAGTTCTTC. Translated: CASSYAAGGYNEQFF.

The CDR3 coding sequence is TGTGCCAGCAGTGCCCCACAGGTGGGGAACACTGAAGCTTTCTTT. Translated, it gives CASSAPQVGNTEAFF. The chain joins TRBV2 to TRBJ1-1, with D perhaps matching TRBD1 (5 bases). Trimming took off 4 bases at V and 1 base at J, with 13 bases between the two ends. The CDR3 loop spans 15 amino acids. CDR1 and CDR2 from the germline V gene are SNHLY and FYNNEI.

The chain recombines TRBV5-1 with TRBJ1-4; D possibly corresponds to TRBD1 (6 bases). The germline V gene has CDR1 SGHRS and CDR2 YFSETQ. The CDR3 runs to 15 residues. Trimming removed 0 bases at V and 8 bases at J, with 14 bases between. CDR3 sequence (DNA): TGCGCCAGCAGCTTGGGGACCTCACAGGGAGAAAAACTGTTTTTT. It translates to CASSLGTSQGEKLFF.

This chain uses TRBV5-6 with TRBJ1-1; 9 nucleotides agree with TRBD1. The CDR3 contains 15 residues. CDR1 is SGHDT, CDR2 YYEEEE, per germline. The junction had 8 bases not matched to a gene; V was cut back by 4 bases and J by 4 bases. The CDR3 here is CASSRGGQGFTEAFF. The CDR3 DNA sequence: TGTGCCAGCAGCCGCGGGGGACAGGGCTTCACTGAAGCTTTCTTT.

The genes are TRBV5-4 and TRBJ2-7, with TRBD1 matching 10 bases. Germline CDR1 is SGHNT and CDR2 is YYREEE (reference sequence). Trimming removed 4 bases from V and 4 bases from J; junction bases left unmatched: 5. The CDR3 contains 14 residues. CDR3 sequence reads: CASSVDRGPYEQYF. The CDR3 coding sequence is TGTGCCAGCAGCGTCGACAGGGGGCCGTACGAGCAGTACTTC.

V gene TRBV7-2 combines with J gene TRBJ2-5, with 8 bases lining up with TRBD2. The J call may be wrong; the DNA end is better matched by TRBJ2-7. The CDR3 totals 15 residues. Germline CDR1 reads SGHTA; CDR2 reads FQGNSA. Here the CDR3 DNA reads TGTGCCAGCAGCTCGAATAGCGGGGATTTCTACGAGCAGTACTTC. It is translated as CASSSNSGDFYEQYF.